The subject of this entry is one TCR beta chain. Its recognized antigen is unknown. Base qualities are missing; no much larger clone stands one base away. The data are from a study of control samples from healthy donors and cancer patients (dated by TCRdb to between 2020 and 2021). Libraries were prepared through the immunoSEQ multiplex PCR assay. TCRdb re-hosts the immuneACCESS table, in-frame sequences only. Its copies lack some clones; in the studies checked, an unresolved V gene accounts for under half of them, and the cause for the rest is not known. The sample records about 120,000 clones, around 88% of which are singletons. Jointly, the top ten make up around 3.5% of the sample. From its cysteine to its phenylalanine, the CDR3 spans 14 amino acids. The kept DNA is CDR3 alone, 42 bases in frame from the first base. V is trimmed back by 4 bases and J by 8 bases, and the junction contains 10 bases that no gene match accounts for. From the germline V gene (reference sequence), CDR1 is LNHDA and CDR2 is SQIVND.

The chain joins TRBV19 to TRBJ1-2, with 7 bases in between that match TRBD1. The sequenced sample consisted of blood. This receptor was identified in a man in his forties in good health. Here is the DNA: TGTGCCAGTAGTACCCCTCCAGGGGGAAGGGGCTACACCTTC. Its protein product is CASSTPPGGRGYTF.